This T cell receptor beta chain was sequenced in a study of blood T cell repertoires in COVID-19. V lost 5 bases and J 2 bases, leaving 10 bases between the germline ends. The CDR3 is made up of 14 amino acids. Germline loops: CDR1 KGHDR, CDR2 SFDVKD. How the authors handled the data: Nucleated cell number was recorded as an estimate derived from reference gene primer amplification. Sequenced by immunoSEQ multiplex PCR; TCRdb stores in-frame clones only, minus some. V, J and clone size reflect that table, while D and trimming were determined from the DNA. The profile shows about 300,000 clones, about 85% of them singletons.

What was sequenced was peripheral blood. The rearrangement joins TRBV24-1 to TRBJ2-3, with D possibly TRBD1 on 5 matching bases. The clonotype was recovered from a human donor in a cohort sampled during active COVID-19. The CDR3 is CATSGAGNTDTQYF. The CDR3 nucleotides are TGTGCCACCAGTGGGGCAGGGAACACAGATACGCAGTATTTT.